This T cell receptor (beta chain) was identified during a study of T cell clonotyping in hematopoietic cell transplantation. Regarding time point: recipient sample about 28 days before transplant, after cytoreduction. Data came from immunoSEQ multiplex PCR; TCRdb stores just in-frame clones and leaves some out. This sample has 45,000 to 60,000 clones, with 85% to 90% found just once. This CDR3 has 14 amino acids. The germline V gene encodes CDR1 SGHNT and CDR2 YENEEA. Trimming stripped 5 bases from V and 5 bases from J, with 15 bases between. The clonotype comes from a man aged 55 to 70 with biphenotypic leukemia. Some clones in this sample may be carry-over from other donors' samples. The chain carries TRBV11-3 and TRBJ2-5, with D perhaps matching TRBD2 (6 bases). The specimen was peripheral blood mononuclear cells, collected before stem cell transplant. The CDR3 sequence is CASSPGWGDETQYF. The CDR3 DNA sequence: TGTGCCAGCAGCCCCGGTTGGGGGGACGAGACCCAGTACTTC.